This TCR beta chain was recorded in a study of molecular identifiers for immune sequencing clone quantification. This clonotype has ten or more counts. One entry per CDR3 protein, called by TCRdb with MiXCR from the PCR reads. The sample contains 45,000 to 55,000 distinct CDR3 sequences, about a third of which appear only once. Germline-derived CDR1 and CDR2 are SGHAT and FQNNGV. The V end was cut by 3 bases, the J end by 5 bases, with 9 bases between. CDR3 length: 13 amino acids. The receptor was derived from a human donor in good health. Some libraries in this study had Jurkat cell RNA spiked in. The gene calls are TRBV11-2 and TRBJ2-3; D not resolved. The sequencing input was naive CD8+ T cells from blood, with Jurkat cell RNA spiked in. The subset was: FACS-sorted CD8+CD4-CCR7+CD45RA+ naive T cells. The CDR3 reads CASSFIEIDTQYF. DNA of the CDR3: TGTGCCAGCAGCTTCATAGAAATAGATACGCAGTATTTT.